This is a list of T cell receptor beta chains from one sample in a study of T cells in Graves' hyperthyroidism and ophthalmopathy. TCRdb reprocessed the multiplex PCR reads via MiXCR and lists one record per CDR3 protein. The profile shows more than 100,000 distinct CDR3 sequences, roughly 47% of them singletons. The sequencing input was blood. These receptors came from a man aged 35 to 55 with Graves' hyperthyroidism. The conserved cysteine and the conserved F or W are not part of the CDR3 here.

CDR3 length | J gene | V gene | CDR3 protein
11 | TRBJ1-1 | TRBV30 | AWSPGRNTEAF
12 | TRBJ1-1 | TRBV6-1 | ASSEGGTVGEAF
12 | TRBJ2-1 | TRBV7-2 | ASRGLSSYNEQF
12 | TRBJ2-7 | TRBV10-3 | AISGGQGRDEQY
11 | TRBJ2-1 | TRBV10-3 | AISETANNEQF
11 | TRBJ2-7 | TRBV6-2/TRBV6-3 | ASSLAGSGEQY
13 | TRBJ2-3 | TRBV14 | ASSRGTGSTDTQY
11 | TRBJ1-1 | TRBV7-9 | ASSPRQLGGAF
11 | TRBJ2-1 | TRBV9 | ASSGTSGNEQF
14 | TRBJ2-1 | TRBV5-4 | ASSPSTGGSNNEQF
10 | TRBJ2-1 | TRBV6-2/TRBV6-3 | ASSYTGREQF